This TCR beta chain emerged from a study of T cells in Graves' hyperthyroidism and ophthalmopathy. With regard to this clonotype: One end of the junction varies from germline; a read error may be responsible.

CDR3 length equals 13 residues. CDR1 and CDR2 (germline): DFQATT, SNEGSKA (reference sequence). Those with hyperthyroidism were 18 to 65 years old, newly diagnosed, and ill for under 2 months. Patients were excluded for uncontrolled infection, other autoimmune disease, pregnancy or lactation. Orbital computed tomography and thyroid ultrasound, together with serum TRAb and thyroxine and clinical symptoms, were used for diagnoses. Amplification yielded TCR beta CDR3 regions, with RNA transcripts as the source. The HTBI primer set was used in a first-round RT-PCR of the TCR CDR3. In TCRdb, the multiplex PCR reads were re-called with MiXCR into one record per CDR3 protein. There are some 510,000 distinct CDR3 sequences in the sample; about 43% occur only once, and 8.2% lies in the top ten.

This receptor was obtained from a woman under 30 with Graves' hyperthyroidism. The J gene is TRBJ1-2, the V gene TRBV20-1; 7 bases fit TRBD1. Specimen: peripheral blood or thyroid tissue (not recorded which). CDR3 loop: CSASDRVDYDYTF. The DNA for the CDR3 is TGCAGTGCTAGTGACAGGGTAGACTATGACTACACCTTC.